This TCR beta chain derives from a study of shared clonotypes between healthy human individuals. Turning to this clone: Additional DNA sequences in this sample encode the identical CDR3.

It was into CD45RA+ naive and CD45RA-negative memory subsets that the CD4+ cells were split. Assay: immunoSEQ multiplex PCR; the TCRdb copy retains only in-frame clones and omits some. The sample carries about 2.4 million clones, roughly 93% recorded once. The CDR3 length is 13 residues. The germline gives CDR1 SGHNT, CDR2 YYREEE (reference sequence). Trimming removed 1 base from V and 4 bases from J; junction bases left unmatched: 1. V is TRBV5-4 and J is TRBJ1-2, with TRBD1 matching over 7 bases. This TCR was sampled from a young man in good health. Some clones in this sample may be carry-over from other donors' samples. Sequencing used naive CD4+ T cells from PBMCs. The subset is: CD45RA+ positively selected. CDR3 sequence: CASSLNRGYGYTF. The CDR3 DNA reads TGTGCCAGCAGCTTGAACAGGGGCTATGGCTACACCTTC.